Sequencing of this TCR beta chain was carried out in a study of response to subunit inactivated influenza vaccine. Study results and limitations: The authors suggested that every seasonal influenza vaccination recruits few new T cells.

With regard to this clonotype: Antigen unknown.

The germline gives CDR1 MNHEY, CDR2 SVGEGT. Trimming took 5 bases from V and 0 from J; bases not matched to a gene: 10. The length of the CDR3 is 17 residues. TCRdb re-analysed the RT-PCR reads in MiXCR, keeping a single row per CDR3 protein. The table lists just over 300,000 distinct CDR3 sequences, 20% to 25% of them singletons. The specimen was PBMCs from blood, collected about 20 months after vaccination. The TCR comes from a man aged 45 to 75 who received an inactivated influenza vaccine. V gene TRBV6-2 or TRBV6-3 combines with J gene TRBJ2-4; 7 bases are shared with TRBD1. CDR3 amino acids: CASSDPTGTGAKNIQYF. CDR3 coding DNA: TGTGCCAGCAGTGACCCGACAGGGACCGGAGCCAAAAACATTCAGTACTTC.